The sequence of this T cell receptor (beta chain) was determined in a study of early T cells in non-severe SARS-CoV-2 infection. Study context: Chains from this unsorted whole-blood bulk RNA could not be paired.

Individual cDNA molecules received unique molecular identifiers. In TCRdb, the 5' RACE reads were re-called with MiXCR into one record per CDR3 protein. The profile shows some 87,000 distinct CDR3 sequences, approximately 14% of them singletons. This clonotype occurred many times. Its antigen is unknown. This CDR3 is missing its conserved last phenylalanine or tryptophan, likely due to a read error. No DNA is shown, since the ends of the CDR3 on it are uncertain; the CDR3 is the one TCRdb lists. Study results and caveats: Anti-spike CD8 responses were favored by VDJdb matching, which missed private and CD4 specificities.

The CDR3 numbers 9 amino acids, ends counted. Germline V gene lookup returns CDR1 DFQATT and CDR2 SNEGSKA (reference sequence). The TCR sequence derives from an adult who was a healthcare worker with PCR-confirmed SARS-CoV-2 infection or an uninfected control (not recorded which). The source material was whole blood. The rearrangement uses TRBV20-1 and TRBJ1-2. The CDR3 protein is CSASPGPRV.